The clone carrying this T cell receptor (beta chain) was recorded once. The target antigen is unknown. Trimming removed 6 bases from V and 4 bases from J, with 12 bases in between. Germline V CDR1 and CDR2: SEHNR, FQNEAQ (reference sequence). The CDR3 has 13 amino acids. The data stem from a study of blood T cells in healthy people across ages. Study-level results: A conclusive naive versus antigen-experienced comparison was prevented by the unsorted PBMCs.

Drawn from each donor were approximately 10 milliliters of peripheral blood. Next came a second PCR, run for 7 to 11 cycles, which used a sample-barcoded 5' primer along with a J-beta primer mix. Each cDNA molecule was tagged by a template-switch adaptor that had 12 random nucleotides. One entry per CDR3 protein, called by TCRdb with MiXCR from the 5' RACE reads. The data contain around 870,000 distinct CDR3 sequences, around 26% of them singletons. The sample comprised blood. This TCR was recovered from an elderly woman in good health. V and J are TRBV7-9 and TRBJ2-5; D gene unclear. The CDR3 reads CASRFAGGETQYF. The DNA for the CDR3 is TGTGCCAGCAGATTTGCAGGCGGAGAGACCCAGTACTTC.